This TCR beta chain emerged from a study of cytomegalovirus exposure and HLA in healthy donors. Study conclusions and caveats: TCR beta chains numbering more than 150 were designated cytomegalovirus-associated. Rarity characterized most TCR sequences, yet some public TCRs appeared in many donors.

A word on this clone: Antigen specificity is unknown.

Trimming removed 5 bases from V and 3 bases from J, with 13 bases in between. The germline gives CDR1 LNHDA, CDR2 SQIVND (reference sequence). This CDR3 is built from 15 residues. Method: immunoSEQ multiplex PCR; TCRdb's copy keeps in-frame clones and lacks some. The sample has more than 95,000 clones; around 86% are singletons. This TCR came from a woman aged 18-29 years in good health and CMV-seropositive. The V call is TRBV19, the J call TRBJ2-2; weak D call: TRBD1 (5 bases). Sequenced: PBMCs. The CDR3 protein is CASSQLGPYTGELFF. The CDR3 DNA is TGTGCCAGTAGTCAGTTGGGGCCTTACACCGGGGAGCTGTTTTTT.